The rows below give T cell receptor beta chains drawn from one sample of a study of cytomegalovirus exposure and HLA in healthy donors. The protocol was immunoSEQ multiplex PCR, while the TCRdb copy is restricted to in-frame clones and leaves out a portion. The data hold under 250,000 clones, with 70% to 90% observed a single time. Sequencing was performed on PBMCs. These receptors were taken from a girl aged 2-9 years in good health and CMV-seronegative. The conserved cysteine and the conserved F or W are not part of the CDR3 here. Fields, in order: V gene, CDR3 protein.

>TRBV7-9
ASSLNRASSYNEQF
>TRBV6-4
ASSESGGQEKLF
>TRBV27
ASKYGTGGFYGYT
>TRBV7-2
ASSFRGLVLGETQY
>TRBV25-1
ASSAQGSLNYGYT
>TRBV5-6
ASSSYRGTNEKLF
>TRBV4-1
ASSQDHSGGTNEQY
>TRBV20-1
SAIASSEQF
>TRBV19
ASSSRAVNYGYT
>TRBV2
AGSEMGAQPQH
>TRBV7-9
ASSLDRGLYEQY
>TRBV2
ASREQGVVNTEAF
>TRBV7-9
ATLADSYEQY
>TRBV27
ASSFSYPGTGWDEQY
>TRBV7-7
ASSPTRGSYEQY
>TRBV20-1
SAYGGELF
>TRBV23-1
ASSQPTGRPTNEKLF
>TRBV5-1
ASSLAGTSGYEQY
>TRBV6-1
ASSEATSGGGYT
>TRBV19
ASSIDIKPFGKNTEAF
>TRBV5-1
ASSLQLAGLQETQY
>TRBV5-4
ASSLGTSGRTYGELF
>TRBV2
ARIQGANVLT
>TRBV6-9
ASSYNSNQPQH
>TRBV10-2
ASSERVAGSTDTQY
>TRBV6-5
ASSQTGTSTDTQY
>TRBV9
ASSGPGQGGGETQY
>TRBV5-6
ASSEEGAQETQY
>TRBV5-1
ASCLALNAGGLF
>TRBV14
ASSQSALAGGYLTNEQF
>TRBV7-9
AIHTAGDLNTGELF
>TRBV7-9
ASSSTHRNTEAF
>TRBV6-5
ASREQGNSPLH
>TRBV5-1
ASSPRQGGNEQF
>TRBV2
ASIREENNYGYT
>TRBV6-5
ASSYGGGGGYT
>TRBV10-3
AAETRGEQY
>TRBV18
ASSPKEGLSGPEAF
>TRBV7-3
ASSLKASGSYEQY
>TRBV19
ASSLRQPFFGELF
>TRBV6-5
ASSYGGSAKNIQY
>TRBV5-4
ASSSTLTGRTGELF
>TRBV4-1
ASSQYDSQNQPQH
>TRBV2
ASSPSGITDTQY
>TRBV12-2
ASRLPGLRIREGETQY
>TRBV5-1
ASSLVADYNEQF
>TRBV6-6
ASSYTGTVNTEAF
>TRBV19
ASSVVGAGLTGELF
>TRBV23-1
ASSQSLGTSRTYEQY
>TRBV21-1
ASGLSGGANSTTDTQY
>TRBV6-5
ASSLGGGYGYT
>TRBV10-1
ASRNGLAANNEQF
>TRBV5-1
ASSDNNYGYT
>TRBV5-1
ASSLSGTAGANVLT